Listed here are 24 T cell receptor beta chains from one sample, sequenced in a study of molecular identifiers for immune sequencing clone quantification. MiXCR, run by TCRdb on the PCR reads, gives a single entry per CDR3 protein. Seen here are approximately 630,000 distinct CDR3 sequences, about 25% observed once, and the top ten hold about 0.81%. Sequences were obtained from naive CD8+ T cells from blood, with Jurkat cell RNA spiked in. Described subset: FACS-sorted CD8+CD4-CCR7+CD45RA+ naive T cells. The receptors shown here come from a human donor in good health. Some libraries in this study had Jurkat cell RNA spiked in.

Concerning this clonotype itself: The junction and the germline gene differ at one end; a read error may be behind it. The V gene is TRBV6-1, the J gene TRBJ2-3; D is possibly TRBD1 or TRBD2 (6 bases each). CDR3 length equals 15 residues. Germline V gene data show CDR1 as MNHNS and CDR2 as SASEGT. The CDR3 region has the DNA TGTACCAGCACCCTCAGGTGGGGGGCGAAGGATACGCAGTATTTT. As protein: CTSTLRWGAKDTQYF.

This clonotype came up a few times. This rearrangement joins TRBV29-1 to TRBJ2-1, with 11 bases identical to TRBD2. After removal of 2 bases from V and 10 bases from J, the junction contained 10 bases not matched to a gene. The CDR3 has 15 amino acids. CDR1 and CDR2 from the germline V gene are SQVTM and ANQGSEA. As DNA, the CDR3 is TGCAGCGTTGAAACGATGCTAGCGGGAGGCAGAGAGCAGTTCTTC. It encodes CSVETMLAGGREQFF.

Note on this clonotype: A single base separates this from a much larger clone, so it may be a read error. The chain recombines TRBV4-3 with TRBJ2-1, with D maybe TRBD2 (7 bases). The CDR3 contains 14 residues. Per germline, CDR1 LGHNA and CDR2 YSLEER. The CDR3, as DNA: TGCGCCAGCTCCACGGGGGGCGACTACAATGGGCAGTTCTTC. It translates to CASSTGGDYNGQFF.

This clonotype came up many times. The chain has TRBV12-3 or TRBV12-4 and TRBJ2-3, with unresolved D. This CDR3 comprises 16 residues. V was pared by 2 bases and J by 6 bases, with 18 bases between. CDR3 residues: CASSLPIGSFWDTQYF. In DNA, the CDR3 is TGTGCCAGCAGTTTACCGATCGGCTCGTTCTGGGATACGCAGTATTTT.

There are many counts of this clonotype. The chain combines TRBV14 with TRBJ2-3, with 9 bases fitting TRBD2. The CDR3 has 18 residues. Germline CDR1 SGHDN, CDR2 FVKESK. After removal of 0 bases from V and 1 base from J, the junction contained 8 bases not matched to a gene. The CDR3: CASSQDLEIAGGTDTQYF. CDR3 nucleotide sequence: TGTGCCAGCAGCCAAGATCTAGAAATAGCGGGAGGCACAGATACGCAGTATTTT.

This clonotype was recorded many times. This chain connects TRBV12-3 or TRBV12-4 to TRBJ2-3; TRBD1 matches 10 bases. The CDR3 has 17 residues. Unmatched junction bases numbered 10, after V lost 4 bases and J lost 3 bases. CDR3 nucleotide sequence: TGTGCCAGCAGTTACCTAGGACAGGGGGATTGGACAGATACGCAGTATTTT. Protein product: CASSYLGQGDWTDTQYF.

This clonotype was recorded at least ten times. The chain is built from TRBV6-5 and TRBJ2-3, with 15 bases that match TRBD2. V lost 5 bases and J lost 3; bases outside the gene matches: 3. Germline values: CDR1 MNHEY, CDR2 SVGAGI. The CDR3 is 16 amino acids. CDR3 amino acids: CASSRGLAGGTDTQYF. The CDR3 coding sequence is TGTGCCAGCAGTCGCGGACTAGCGGGAGGGACAGATACGCAGTATTTT.

This clonotype was recorded only once. A much larger clone differs by one base, so this may be a read error. The V and J genes are TRBV11-2 and TRBJ1-3; D is undetermined. This CDR3 has 15 amino acids. Germline-derived CDR1 and CDR2 are SGHAT and FQNNGV. The CDR3 protein is CASSVDVYSGNTIYF. CDR3 DNA: TGTGCCAGCAGCGTAGATGTGTATTCTGGAAACACCATATATTTT.

This clonotype was observed a few times. The rearrangement joins TRBV19 to TRBJ2-2; 9 nucleotides agree with TRBD1. V lost 6 bases, J lost 3 bases, and 14 bases stayed unmatched. Germline values: CDR1 LNHDA, CDR2 SQIVND (reference sequence). The CDR3 contains 18 residues. Written as DNA, the CDR3 is TGTGCCAGTAGAATACAGGGGGCACTATTTACGGACACCGGGGAGCTGTTTTTT. This codes for CASRIQGALFTDTGELFF.

This clonotype was seen a few times. The J gene is TRBJ1-5, the V gene TRBV19; perhaps TRBD1 as D (6 bases). Germline-derived CDR1 and CDR2 are LNHDA and SQIVND (reference sequence). The CDR3 spans 18 residues. Between the trimmed V and J ends, which lost 1 base and 6 bases, there was a span of 22 bases. The CDR3 protein is CASSIGFVSGDLVQPQHF. CDR3 DNA sequence: TGTGCCAGTAGTATAGGTTTCGTGTCAGGGGATCTGGTTCAGCCCCAGCATTTT. The variable domain in full, with the rest retrieved from reference TRBV19 and TRBJ1-5, is DGGITQSPKYLFRKEGQNVTLSCEQNLNHDAMYWYRQDPGQGLRLIYYSQIVNDFQKGDIAEGYSVSREKKESFPLTVTSAQKNPTAFYLCASSIGFVSGDLVQPQHFGDGTRLSIL.

Ten or more counts support this clonotype. The chain links TRBV28 to TRBJ2-7; D is unresolved. The CDR3 runs to 11 residues. V lost 10 bases to trimming and J lost 4 bases, with 11 bases between them. In germline, CDR1 is MDHEN, CDR2 SYDVKM. As DNA, the CDR3 is TGTGCCACATACTTCGCGTACGAGCAGTACTTC. Its protein product is CATYFAYEQYF.

The chain is built from TRBV30 and TRBJ2-1; tentative D call: TRBD2 (6 bases). V was shortened by 3 bases and J by 12 bases, with 18 bases between the two germline ends. From germline, CDR1 is GTSNPN and CDR2 SVGIG (reference sequence). The CDR3 totals 13 residues. The CDR3 region is CAWSPSMAGSQFF. The CDR3 nucleotides read TGTGCCTGGAGCCCCTCTATGGCGGGATCGCAGTTCTTC. Full variable domain (rest looked up from reference TRBV30 and TRBJ2-1): SQTIHQWPATLVQPVGSPLSLECTVEGTSNPNLYWYRQAAGRGLQLLFYSVGIGQISSEVPQNLSASRPQDRQFILSSKKLLLSDSGFYLCAWSPSMAGSQFFGPGTRLTVL.

There are many counts of this clonotype. This CDR3 reads CASSPRDRVWNTEAFF. The CDR3 region has the DNA TGTGCCAGCAGTCCCCGGGACAGGGTTTGGAACACTGAAGCTTTCTTT. The V and J genes are TRBV12-3 or TRBV12-4 and TRBJ1-1; 9 bases line up with TRBD1. This CDR3 is built from 16 residues. The ends lost 5 bases at V and 1 base at J; junction bases unmatched: 8.

This clonotype was seen ten or more times. The chain recombines TRBV6-2 or TRBV6-3 with TRBJ1-5; D gene unclear. CDR1 MNHEY and CDR2 SVGEGT come from the germline V gene. Trimming removed 6 bases from V and 3 bases from J, with 6 bases in between. The CDR3 contains 12 residues. This CDR3 is CASRRPNQPQHF. CDR3 coding DNA: TGTGCCAGCAGACGCCCCAATCAGCCCCAGCATTTT.

This clonotype showed up just a few times. The J gene is TRBJ1-1, the V gene TRBV20-1; no clear D. CDR3 size: 13 residues. Germline V gene lookup returns CDR1 DFQATT and CDR2 SNEGSKA (reference sequence). V lost 6 bases and J lost 3, with 14 bases in between. The CDR3 spells CSAPGRVDTEAFF. The CDR3 bases are TGCAGTGCCCCTGGGAGGGTGGACACTGAAGCTTTCTTT.

This clonotype was found many times. The chain has TRBV6-2 or TRBV6-3 and TRBJ1-5; D gene uncertain. The CDR3 has 14 amino acids. Germline CDR1 reads MNHEY; CDR2 reads SVGEGT. Trimming cost V 6 bases and J 5 bases, with 14 bases left between them. In nucleotides, the CDR3 is TGTGCCAGCAGACGACCCCCGGTGGATCAGCCCCAGCATTTT. This translates into CASRRPPVDQPQHF.

This clonotype showed up just a few times. The chain recombines TRBV6-1 with TRBJ1-1, with a weak D call TRBD1 (5 bases). The germline gives CDR1 MNHNS, CDR2 SASEGT. The CDR3 spans 13 residues. V was pared by 7 bases and J by 2 bases, with 11 bases between. The DNA for the CDR3 is TGTGCCAGCACCGCCGGGGACAACACTGAAGCTTTCTTT. Residues: CASTAGDNTEAFF.

This rearrangement joins TRBV5-3 to TRBJ1-1; D unclear. TRBV5-3 qualifies as an ORF whose function is uncertain. The length of the CDR3 is 14 residues. Deletions cut 8 bases from V and 4 bases from J, with 18 bases between. CDR3: CASSPPHGITEAFF. The DNA for the CDR3 is TGTGCCAGCAGTCCTCCTCACGGGATCACTGAAGCTTTCTTT.

This clonotype appeared many times. This chain links TRBV2 with TRBJ2-3; perhaps TRBD1 as D (7 bases). CDR1 is SNHLY and CDR2 is FYNNEI in the germline V gene. The V end was cut by 6 bases, the J end by 2 bases, with 18 bases between. The CDR3 runs to 16 residues. Here the CDR3 DNA reads TGTGCCAGCAGACAGGGGACTTCGAGATACACAGATACGCAGTATTTT. Protein sequence: CASRQGTSRYTDTQYF.

A word on this clonotype: One end of the junction fails to match germline, which may point to a read error. This chain uses TRBV4-2 with TRBJ1-5, with TRBD1 as a possible D gene (5 bases). The CDR3 is 15 residues long. Germline assignment: CDR1 LGHNA and CDR2 YNFKEQ. The DNA of the CDR3 is TGTGCCAGCGGCCAAGAGCAGGGTTTCGATCAGCCCCAGCATTTT. This gives the protein CASGQEQGFDQPQHF.

J is TRBJ2-1 and V is TRBV7-3, with TRBD2 matching over 13 bases. Germline V gives CDR1 SGHTA, CDR2 FQGTGA. This CDR3 contains 13 residues. With 8 bases clipped from V and 7 bases from J, the junction kept 2 bases outside the gene matches. The CDR3 coding sequence is TGTGCCAGCCGGACTAGCGGGAGTAATGAGCAGTTCTTC. Protein product: CASRTSGSNEQFF.

Details on this clonotype: Possible read error: a much larger clone is one base away. The V and J genes are TRBV7-6 and TRBJ1-1; D is unclear. Germline CDR1 and CDR2: SGHVS and FNYEAQ. V lost 6 bases, J lost 0 bases, and 17 bases lay in between. This CDR3 region has 16 residues. This CDR3 reads CASRPASGTMNTEAFF. DNA for the CDR3: TGTGCCAGCAGGCCCGCGTCGGGCACCATGAACACTGAAGCTTTCTTT. The full variable domain, completed using reference TRBV7-6 and TRBJ1-1, is GAGVSQSPRYKVTKRGQDVALRCDPISGHVSLYWYRQALGQGPEFLTYFNYEAQQDKSGLPNDRFSAERPEGSISTLTIQRTEQRDSAMYRCASRPASGTMNTEAFFGQGTRLTVV.

This clonotype was found many times. This rearrangement joins TRBV12-3 or TRBV12-4 to TRBJ2-1; D is unresolved. There are 13 residues in the CDR3. V was pared by 5 bases and J by 9 bases, with 14 bases between. The CDR3 here is CASSLPRAGEQFF. The DNA for the CDR3 is TGTGCCAGCAGTCTGCCTAGAGCCGGTGAGCAGTTCTTC.

V and J are TRBV19 and TRBJ1-1; 8 nucleotides agree with TRBD1. Losses at the gene ends were 4 bases for V and 0 bases for J; bases not matched to a gene: 13. The CDR3 has 18 residues. Germline CDR1 LNHDA, CDR2 SQIVND (reference sequence). In DNA form, the CDR3 reads TGTGCCAGTAGTAGTTGGGGACAGGCCTACTTCATGAACACTGAAGCTTTCTTT. Its protein product is CASSSWGQAYFMNTEAFF.